These 26 T cell receptor beta chains were all obtained from the same sample, sequenced in a study of PD-1 blockade in classical Hodgkin lymphoma (dated by TCRdb to the early 2020s). Explained via the paper, the time point label denotes: cycle 1 day 1 (C1D1), immediately before nivolumab initiation. Every trial patient had relapsed after autologous stem cell transplantation, and cohorts A, B and C differed in prior brentuximab vedotin exposure. Receptor libraries were prepared by the immunoSEQ multiplex PCR assay. Not all clones reach the TCRdb copy of this immuneACCESS table, which keeps in-frame sequences only. Checked studies attribute under half of the gap to unresolved V genes and leave the rest unexplained. The sample table holds over 10,000 clones, of which around 75% were seen once. 25% of the sample is held by the ten biggest clonotypes. Sequencing was performed on peripheral blood mononuclear cells (PBMCs), taken at baseline. Every receptor here comes from a human donor with classical Hodgkin lymphoma.

The chain couples TRBV5-1 to TRBJ2-1, with TRBD2 matching 8 bases. The CDR3 spans 15 residues. Germline-derived CDR1 and CDR2 are SGHRS and YFSETQ. V dropped 3 bases and J dropped 4; count of bases not matched to a gene: 6. CDR3 protein: CASSSVSGVYNEQFF. DNA of the CDR3: TGCGCCAGCAGCTCGGTTAGCGGGGTTTACAATGAGCAGTTCTTC.

The chain combines TRBV6-1 with TRBJ1-2; 7 nucleotides align to TRBD1. Looked up from germline, CDR1 is MNHNS and CDR2 is SASEGT. The CDR3 extends over 13 amino acids. Trimming removed 8 bases from V and 0 bases from J; junction bases left unmatched: 3. CDR3 amino acids: CASRQGPNYGYTF. CDR3 bases: TGTGCCAGCCGACAGGGACCTAACTATGGCTACACCTTC.

The chain is built from TRBV11-3 and TRBJ2-1; 9 bases align to TRBD2. Losses at the gene ends were 5 bases for V and 8 bases for J; bases not matched to a gene: 16. The CDR3 is 17 residues long. Germline CDR1 is SGHNT and CDR2 is YENEEA. This CDR3 reads CASSVGAFSGRKDEQFF. CDR3 nucleotides: TGTGCCAGCAGCGTGGGGGCGTTTAGCGGGAGAAAGGATGAGCAGTTCTTC. The variable domain in full, with the rest retrieved from reference TRBV11-3 and TRBJ2-1, is EAGVVQSPRYKIIEKKQPVAFWCNPISGHNTLYWYLQNLGQGPELLIRYENEEAVDDSQLPKDRFSAERLKGVDSTLKIQPAELGDSAVYLCASSVGAFSGRKDEQFFGPGTRLTVL.

The chain is built from TRBV19 and TRBJ2-5; tentative D call: TRBD1 (6 bases). The CDR3 extends over 13 amino acids. Per the germline V gene, CDR1 is LNHDA and CDR2 is SQIVND (reference sequence). V was clipped by 5 bases and J by 5 bases, with 12 bases between them. The chain's CDR3 is CASSDTGLETQYF. The CDR3 DNA reads as TGTGCCAGTAGTGACACAGGGTTGGAGACCCAGTACTTC.

J is TRBJ1-3 and V is TRBV6-1, with D tentatively TRBD1 (5 bases). The CDR3 totals 14 residues. Looked up from germline, CDR1 is MNHNS and CDR2 is SASEGT. V was shortened by 2 bases and J by 4 bases, with 9 bases between the two germline ends. DNA for the CDR3: TGTGCCAGCAGTGAACAGGGTCACGGAAACACCATATATTTT. Its protein product is CASSEQGHGNTIYF.

The gene calls are TRBV30 and TRBJ2-7, with TRBD2 as a possible D gene (5 bases). The CDR3 is 10 amino acids. Germline V CDR1 and CDR2: GTSNPN, SVGIG (reference sequence). With 6 bases removed from V and 6 bases from J, the gap between germline ends came to 9 bases. This chain's CDR3 is CACLALEQYF. CDR3 coding DNA: TGTGCCTGTTTAGCGCTCGAGCAGTACTTC.

The chain combines TRBV6-1 with TRBJ1-2, with TRBD1 identical over 9 bases. Trimming cost V 9 bases and J 6 bases; bases outside gene matches: 11. The CDR3 sequence is 14 residues long. Per the germline V gene, CDR1 is MNHNS and CDR2 is SASEGT. The CDR3 DNA reads TGTGCCAGTAAGAGCGGGACAGGGTTTCATGGCTACACCTTC. This encodes CASKSGTGFHGYTF.

The V call is TRBV7-2, the J call TRBJ1-4; 8 positions agree with TRBD1. CDR3 length: 15 amino acids. The V segment lost 4 bases and the J segment 7 bases; nucleotides outside the gene matches: 8. Per germline, CDR1 SGHTA and CDR2 FQGNSA. The CDR3 DNA follows: TGTGCCAGCAGCTCACCTCAGGGGGCCGGTGAAAAACTGTTTTTT. This translates into CASSSPQGAGEKLFF.

Only a few counts were recorded for this clone. The CDR3: CASSPEGDTQYF. In DNA, the CDR3 is TGTGCCAGCAGTCCGGAGGGAGATACGCAGTATTTT. The J gene is TRBJ2-3, the V gene TRBV2, with D perhaps TRBD2 (6 bases). The V end lost 5 bases, the J end lost 5 bases, and 8 bases lay between the germline ends. The CDR3 has 12 amino acids. Germline V gene lookup returns CDR1 SNHLY and CDR2 FYNNEI.

CDR3 sequence reads: CSASGGNTGELFF. The CDR3 DNA sequence: TGCAGCGCTTCTGGTGGGAACACCGGGGAGCTGTTTTTT. The genes are TRBV29-1 and TRBJ2-2; no definite D call. The CDR3 consists of 13 residues. Trimming shortened V by 7 bases and J by 1 base, and 10 bases separated the two germline ends. The germline V gene encodes CDR1 SQVTM and CDR2 ANQGSEA.

V gene TRBV15 combines with J gene TRBJ2-5; TRBD1 aligns across 10 bases. This CDR3 has 16 amino acids. V lost 4 bases and J lost 0; bases outside the gene matches: 5. Germline V gene sequence: CDR1 LNHNV, CDR2 YYDKDF (reference sequence). The CDR3 DNA follows: TGTGCCACCAGCAAAGGACAGGGGGGATACCAAGAGACCCAGTACTTC. It codes for CATSKGQGGYQETQYF.

The rearrangement links TRBV15 to TRBJ2-3, with D perhaps TRBD2 (6 bases). Germline V lookup: CDR1 LNHNV, CDR2 YYDKDF (reference sequence). The CDR3 runs 17 residues. V lost 0 bases, J lost 0 bases, and 13 bases lay in between. This chain's CDR3 is CATSRDVLRGSTDTQYF. The CDR3 DNA sequence: TGTGCCACCAGCAGAGATGTTTTGCGGGGTAGCACAGATACGCAGTATTTT.

The chain uses TRBV6-1 and TRBJ2-1, with 8 positions matching TRBD1. V gave up 10 bases and J gave up 8 bases; unmatched junction bases: 10. Per germline, CDR1 MNHNS and CDR2 SASEGT. The CDR3 totals 13 residues. CDR3 loop: CAILDRASDEQFF. Written as DNA, the CDR3 is TGTGCCATCCTGGACAGGGCGAGCGATGAGCAGTTCTTC.

This chain connects TRBV9 to TRBJ2-2; 13 bases fit TRBD2. This CDR3 is 16 amino acids long. Per germline, CDR1 SGDLS and CDR2 YYNGEE. V lost 4 bases, J lost 5 bases, and 5 bases stayed unmatched. This chain's CDR3 is CASSTRTSGRTGELFF. The CDR3 DNA sequence: TGTGCCAGCAGCACCCGGACTAGCGGGAGAACCGGGGAGCTGTTTTTT.

Written as DNA, the CDR3 is TGTGCCAGCCGGACTTCCCAGGCGGGGGATACGCAGTATTTT. It is translated as CASRTSQAGDTQYF. V gene TRBV27 combines with J gene TRBJ2-3; maybe TRBD2 (6 bases). The CDR3 totals 14 residues. In germline, CDR1 is MNHEY, CDR2 SMNVEV (reference sequence). V dropped 8 bases and J dropped 6 bases, with 18 bases sitting between them.

This rearrangement joins TRBV6-1 to TRBJ2-1; 9 bases match TRBD2. V dropped 7 bases and J dropped 7; count of bases not matched to a gene: 2. Germline V CDR1 and CDR2: MNHNS, SASEGT. CDR3 length equals 12 residues. The CDR3 loop reads CASKAGGNEQFF. The CDR3 DNA sequence: TGTGCCAGCAAAGCGGGAGGTAATGAGCAGTTCTTC.

The chain couples TRBV15 to TRBJ2-1, with 10 bases aligning to TRBD2. The junction had 3 bases not matched to a gene; V was cut back by 0 bases and J by 4 bases. Germline V gives CDR1 LNHNV, CDR2 YYDKDF (reference sequence). This CDR3 spans 16 amino acids. CDR3 coding DNA: TGTGCCACCAGCAGAGATAGGACTAGCGGTTACAATGAGCAGTTCTTC. Its protein product is CATSRDRTSGYNEQFF.

This clone was seen a single time. The chain uses TRBV7-8 and TRBJ1-5, with 8 bases aligning to TRBD1. V gave up 2 bases and J gave up 4 bases; unmatched junction bases: 7. The CDR3 is 16 residues long. In germline, CDR1 is SGHVS, CDR2 FQNEAQ. The chain's CDR3 is CASSLIDRGGNQPQHF. As DNA, the CDR3 is TGTGCCAGCAGCTTAATCGACAGGGGTGGAAATCAGCCCCAGCATTTT.

The chain employs TRBV11-2 and TRBJ2-1, with 16 bases aligning to TRBD2. Trimming at V came to 5 bases and at J to 10 bases, leaving 8 bases not matched to a gene. The CDR3 covers 16 residues. Germline V gene sequence: CDR1 SGHAT, CDR2 FQNNGV. CDR3 residues: CASSPGTSGRAGEQFF. The DNA for the CDR3 is TGTGCCAGCAGCCCAGGGACTAGCGGGAGGGCAGGGGAGCAGTTCTTC.

The sample holds a few counts of this clone. The V call is TRBV6-1, the J call TRBJ1-3; D unclear. Trimming shortened V by 4 bases and J by 0 bases, and 13 bases separated the two germline ends. CDR1 MNHNS and CDR2 SASEGT come from the germline V gene. This CDR3 has 16 residues. CDR3 sequence (DNA): TGTGCCAGCAGTGCAACCCACACCTTCTCTGGAAACACCATATATTTT. Its protein product is CASSATHTFSGNTIYF.

The chain links TRBV4-2 to TRBJ1-6; 7 positions agree with TRBD1. V gave up 2 bases and J gave up 8 bases; unmatched junction bases: 12. This CDR3 region has 17 residues. The germline CDR1 and CDR2 sequences are LGHNA and YNFKEQ. The CDR3, as DNA: TGTGCCAGCAGCCAACAAATGAGGGGGCTCGGGGATTCACCCCTCCACTTT. This translates into CASSQQMRGLGDSPLHF.

The chain links TRBV5-4 to TRBJ2-2; TRBD2 matches 7 bases. CDR1 SGHNT and CDR2 YYREEE come from the germline V gene (reference sequence). The CDR3 has 16 amino acids. V was pared by 1 base and J by 5 bases, with 8 bases of the junction left unmatched. CDR3 nucleotides: TGTGCCAGCAGCTTGTTTGGACTAGAGAGAACCGGGGAGCTGTTTTTT. Amino acids: CASSLFGLERTGELFF.

V and J are TRBV5-4 and TRBJ2-7, with D maybe TRBD2 (5 bases). The V gene's germline CDR1 is SGHNT and CDR2 YYREEE (reference sequence). The germline V and J ends were trimmed by 2 bases and 2 bases, with 8 bases remaining between them. CDR3 size: 13 residues. In DNA, the CDR3 is TGTGCCAGCAGCTTCGGGGATACCTACGAGCAGTACTTC. Its protein is CASSFGDTYEQYF.

The V and J genes are TRBV6-6 and TRBJ2-3; TRBD2 aligns across 14 bases. This CDR3 has 16 amino acids. Trimming at V came to 6 bases and at J to 3 bases, leaving 5 bases not matched to a gene. The germline CDR1 and CDR2 sequences are MNHNY and SVGAGI (reference sequence). Here the CDR3 DNA reads TGTGCCAGCAGCCGGGGACTAGCGGGAGCGACAGATACGCAGTATTTT. Encoded protein: CASSRGLAGATDTQYF.

This rearrangement joins TRBV18 to TRBJ2-3; D not resolved. Trimming left V 3 bases short and J 0 bases short, with 10 bases between. This CDR3 is built from 15 residues. CDR1 is KGHSH and CDR2 is LQKENI in the germline V gene. In DNA, the CDR3 is TGTGCCAGCTCACCCCGACGAGGCAGCACAGATACGCAGTATTTT. This translates into CASSPRRGSTDTQYF.

This clone has a handful of counts. This chain uses TRBV2 with TRBJ2-1; D possibly corresponds to TRBD1 (6 bases). There are 14 residues in the CDR3. With 6 bases removed from V and 12 bases from J, the gap between germline ends came to 21 bases. Germline V gives CDR1 SNHLY, CDR2 FYNNEI. CDR3 residues: CASSELLTGTRQFF. DNA of the CDR3: TGTGCCAGCAGCGAATTGCTAACCGGGACAAGGCAGTTCTTC. Full variable domain (remainder filled in from reference TRBV2 and TRBJ2-1): EPEVTQTPSHQVTQMGQEVILRCVPISNHLYFYWYRQILGQKVEFLVSFYNNEISEKSEIFDDQFSVERPDGSNFTLKIRSTKLEDSAMYFCASSELLTGTRQFFGPGTRLTVL.